These 21 T cell receptor beta chains were all obtained from the same sample, sequenced in a study of response to subunit inactivated influenza vaccine. TCRdb re-derived calls from the RT-PCR reads in MiXCR, one entry per CDR3 protein. The data show about 570,000 distinct CDR3 sequences, around 10% seen once. The sample was also linked to a second study, of T cells expressing NK-cell markers. In that study: TCR beta cDNA was made by 5'RACE template switching with UMIs.

Sequencing was performed on PBMCs from blood, taken on the day of vaccination. These receptors all come from a man in his forties or fifties who received an inactivated influenza vaccine.

V usage is TRBV9 and J usage is TRBJ1-1; D perhaps matches TRBD1 (6 bases). CDR3 length: 14 amino acids. The germline V gene has CDR1 SGDLS and CDR2 YYNGEE. Trimming cost V 0 bases and J 1 base, with 7 bases left between them. DNA of the CDR3: TGTGCCAGCAGCGTAGAAGGGGGGAACACTGAAGCTTTCTTT. Protein: CASSVEGGNTEAFF.

The gene calls are TRBV29-1 and TRBJ2-3; D perhaps matches TRBD2 (6 bases). Deletions cut 4 bases from V and 1 base from J, with 12 bases between. This CDR3 contains 14 residues. Germline V gives CDR1 SQVTM, CDR2 ANQGSEA. In nucleotides, the CDR3 is TGCAGCGTTGGTACGGGACTGGGCACAGATACGCAGTATTTT. Its protein is CSVGTGLGTDTQYF.

The sample holds a few counts of this clonotype. The J gene is TRBJ2-7, the V gene TRBV4-3; either TRBD1 or TRBD2 may supply D (5 bases each). Trimming stripped 1 base from V and 3 bases from J, with 13 bases between. This CDR3 region has 15 residues. CDR1 LGHNA and CDR2 YSLEER come from the germline V gene. CDR3 sequence: CASSQGRQGIYEQYF. For the CDR3, the DNA is TGCGCCAGCAGCCAAGGGAGGCAGGGAATCTACGAGCAGTACTTC.

This chain connects TRBV5-4 to TRBJ2-1; D gene uncertain. Germline loops: CDR1 SGHNT, CDR2 YYREEE (reference sequence). The CDR3 is 16 residues long. V lost 1 base and J 6 bases, leaving 17 bases between the germline ends. CDR3 sequence (DNA): TGTGCCAGCAGCTTGTGGGTGGATGGCAGGAGCAATGAGCAGTTCTTC. Its protein is CASSLWVDGRSNEQFF.

This rearrangement joins TRBV7-9 to TRBJ2-5; no reliable D call. Germline V CDR1 and CDR2: SEHNR, FQNEAQ (reference sequence). The V and J ends lost 5 bases and 3 bases respectively, with 13 bases between them. This CDR3 contains 14 residues. This CDR3 reads CASSRPRQEETQYF. The CDR3 DNA reads as TGTGCCAGCAGCCGCCCGCGGCAGGAAGAGACCCAGTACTTC.

The V gene is TRBV18, the J gene TRBJ2-3; either TRBD1 or TRBD2 may fit D (8 bases each). CDR3 length: 18 residues. Germline assignment: CDR1 KGHSH and CDR2 LQKENI. V lost 5 bases and J 4 bases, leaving 25 bases between the germline ends. CDR3 loop: CASSADRGRGLVADTQYF. The CDR3 DNA reads as TGTGCCAGCTCAGCCGACAGGGGAAGGGGACTAGTGGCAGATACGCAGTATTTT.

In DNA form, the CDR3 reads TGTGCCAGCAGTTTTGGTCGAGCCCAGCATTTT. Translating gives CASSFGRAQHF. The rearrangement uses TRBV12-3 or TRBV12-4 and TRBJ1-5; D ambiguous. V was clipped by 3 bases and J by 11 bases, with 8 bases between them. This CDR3 contains 11 residues.

This clonotype was counted ten times or more. The chain recombines TRBV20-1 with TRBJ2-3, with unresolved D. Between the trimmed V and J ends, which lost 5 bases and 1 base, there was a span of 19 bases. Germline lookup yields CDR1 DFQATT and CDR2 SNEGSKA (reference sequence). The length of the CDR3 is 16 residues. CDR3: CSARSLENPGTDTQYF. The CDR3 DNA sequence: TGCAGTGCTCGCTCGTTGGAGAACCCAGGCACAGATACGCAGTATTTT.

The chain joins TRBV29-1 to TRBJ1-1; D not certain. Germline V gives CDR1 SQVTM, CDR2 ANQGSEA. Trimming shortened V by 7 bases and J by 1 base, and 16 bases separated the two germline ends. CDR3 length: 14 amino acids. The CDR3 DNA reads TGCAGCGCCCTCGTTGGGGTCCCGAACACTGAAGCTTTCTTT. The encoded protein is CSALVGVPNTEAFF.

The gene calls are TRBV20-1 and TRBJ1-5; possible D gene TRBD1, 5 bases. V lost 3 bases and J lost 3, with 9 bases in between. There are 13 residues in the CDR3. Looked up from germline, CDR1 is DFQATT and CDR2 is SNEGSKA (reference sequence). CDR3 nucleotide sequence: TGCAGTGCTAGCGGGACGCTCAATCAGCCCCAGCATTTT. It codes for CSASGTLNQPQHF.

The chain couples TRBV20-1 to TRBJ2-6; D remains ambiguous. This CDR3 comprises 13 residues. V was cut by 3 bases and J by 0 bases, with 3 bases left in between. Germline values: CDR1 DFQATT, CDR2 SNEGSKA (reference sequence). Written as DNA, the CDR3 is TGCAGTGCTAGGGTCTCTGGGGCCAACGTCCTGACTTTC. Its protein is CSARVSGANVLTF.

This chain connects TRBV5-6 to TRBJ1-1, with a possible D match to TRBD1 (5 bases). CDR1 is SGHDT, CDR2 YYEEEE, per germline. Trimming took 0 bases from V and 8 from J, leaving 14 bases between them. This CDR3 is built from 14 residues. This CDR3 reads CASSLAGPPGEAFF. The CDR3 DNA sequence: TGTGCCAGCAGCTTGGCGGGGCCCCCGGGAGAAGCTTTCTTT.

J is TRBJ1-1 and V is TRBV14; the D gene is possibly TRBD1 (5 bases). The V and J ends lost 2 bases and 5 bases respectively, with 21 bases between them. The germline CDR1 and CDR2 sequences are SGHDN and FVKESK. The CDR3 covers 17 residues. Here the CDR3 reads CASSQKPSRGYDTEAFF. In nucleotides, the CDR3 is TGTGCCAGCAGCCAAAAGCCCTCCCGGGGGTATGATACTGAAGCTTTCTTT.

This clonotype has more than one count but fewer than ten. The chain uses TRBV5-1 and TRBJ2-6; no reliable D call. The CDR3 covers 14 residues. V was clipped by 5 bases and J by 0 bases, with 6 bases between them. CDR1 and CDR2 (germline): SGHRS, YFSETQ. CDR3 in DNA: TGCGCCAGCAGTTTATTCTCTGGGGCCAACGTCCTGACTTTC. Its translation is CASSLFSGANVLTF.

This clonotype turned up a few times. V usage is TRBV11-2 and J usage is TRBJ2-7; D is ambiguous. Germline CDR1 SGHAT, CDR2 FQNNGV. Between the trimmed V and J ends, which lost 0 bases and 4 bases, there was a span of 16 bases. The CDR3 has 16 residues. CDR3 amino acids: CASSLDPHGYRYEQYF. CDR3 coding DNA: TGTGCCAGCAGCTTAGATCCCCACGGGTATCGATACGAGCAGTACTTC. Complete variable domain (other parts from reference TRBV11-2 and TRBJ2-7): EAGVAQSPRYKIIEKRQSVAFWCNPISGHATLYWYQQILGQGPKLLIQFQNNGVVDDSQLPKDRFSAERLKGVDSTLKIQPAKLEDSAVYLCASSLDPHGYRYEQYFGPGTRLTVT.

This clonotype was recorded many times. V gene TRBV28 combines with J gene TRBJ2-1, with TRBD2 as a possible D gene (6 bases). Germline V gene data show CDR1 as MDHEN and CDR2 as SYDVKM. Trimming cost V 4 bases and J 7 bases, with 20 bases left between them. The CDR3 runs 16 residues. The CDR3 loop is CASSSPGSAKRNEQFF. CDR3 nucleotides: TGTGCCAGCAGTTCCCCCGGGAGTGCCAAGAGAAATGAGCAGTTCTTC.

This clonotype has at least ten counts. J is TRBJ2-3 and V is TRBV5-1; 7 bases are shared with TRBD1. The J segment lost 2 bases and the V segment lost 3 bases, leaving 6 bases of the junction unmatched. The CDR3 consists of 15 residues. CDR1 is SGHRS, CDR2 YFSETQ, per germline. DNA of the CDR3: TGCGCCAGCAGCTCCGGGACAGACATCACAGATACGCAGTATTTT. Amino acid sequence: CASSSGTDITDTQYF.

There are a few counts of this clonotype. The chain links TRBV20-1 to TRBJ2-5; TRBD2 matches at 11 bases. The germline gives CDR1 DFQATT, CDR2 SNEGSKA (reference sequence). V shed 4 bases and J 3 bases; nucleotides not matched to a gene: 4. The CDR3 has 14 residues. CDR3 coding DNA: TGCAGTGCTAATCCGGGACTAGCGGAAGAGACCCAGTACTTC. Its translation: CSANPGLAEETQYF.

This sequence joins TRBV7-6 and TRBJ2-7; tentative D call: TRBD2 (7 bases). Germline-derived CDR1 and CDR2 are SGHVS and FNYEAQ. The CDR3 length is 14 residues. The ends were cut back, 4 bases at V and 2 bases at J, with 12 bases in the middle. In nucleotides, the CDR3 is TGTGCCAGCAGCTATGGGGGGGCTACCTACGAGCAGTACTTC. It specifies CASSYGGATYEQYF.

This clonotype has just a few counts. The rearrangement uses TRBV2 and TRBJ1-4; D is undetermined. The CDR3 has 15 amino acids. CDR1 is SNHLY and CDR2 is FYNNEI in the germline V gene. The ends were cut back, 5 bases at V and 0 bases at J, with 10 bases in the middle. The CDR3 region is CASSIERATNEKLFF. The CDR3 DNA sequence: TGTGCCAGCAGTATCGAGAGGGCAACTAATGAAAAACTGTTTTTT.

The gene calls are TRBV6-1 and TRBJ2-2, with 9 positions matching TRBD1. The ends lost 7 bases at V and 1 base at J; junction bases unmatched: 7. Looked up from germline, CDR1 is MNHNS and CDR2 is SASEGT. CDR3 length: 16 residues. The CDR3 nucleotides read TGTGCCAGCACCAGAGGGACAGGGTTGAACACCGGGGAGCTGTTTTTT. The encoded protein is CASTRGTGLNTGELFF.